Each of the 8 T cell receptor beta chains below was sequenced from the same sample in a study of CD8 T cells in Susac syndrome. An input of roughly 0.5 to 1 ug of RNA was subjected to reverse transcription using random hexamers. From the immunoSEQ multiplex PCR reads, TCRdb called clonotypes with MiXCR, one entry per CDR3 protein. The sample lists some 97,000 distinct CDR3 sequences; about 95% were seen once. Sequences were obtained from CD8+ T cells from PBMCs. These receptors all stem from a human donor with Susac syndrome.

The chain carries TRBV23-1 and TRBJ1-4; no clear D. TRBV23-1 is annotated as an ORF whose role is uncertain. The V end lost 3 bases, the J end lost 7 bases, and 3 bases lay between the germline ends. The CDR3 is 11 amino acids. The CDR3 DNA reads TGCGCCAGCAGTCAGGTTGAAAAACTGTTTTTT. Translation gives CASSQVEKLFF.

The chain couples TRBV27 to TRBJ2-1, with TRBD2 matching over 7 bases. CDR3 length equals 14 residues. V was clipped by 2 bases and J by 7 bases; unmatched bases: 5. Looked up from germline, CDR1 is MNHEY and CDR2 is SMNVEV (reference sequence). The CDR3 bases are TGTGCCAGCAGTTTAGCGGGAGTATGGAATGAGCAGTTCTTC. The encoded protein is CASSLAGVWNEQFF.

The chain couples TRBV7-3 to TRBJ2-6; TRBD1 might be the D (5 bases). V was trimmed by 5 bases and J by 0 bases, leaving 8 bases between them. The length of the CDR3 is 15 residues. Germline V CDR1 and CDR2: SGHTA, FQGTGA. CDR3 in amino acids: CASSQGDSGANVLTF. The CDR3, as DNA: TGTGCCAGCAGCCAAGGGGACTCTGGGGCCAACGTCCTGACTTTC. Based on the CDR3 plus reference TRBV7-3 and TRBJ2-6, the full variable domain is GAGVSQTPSNKVTEKGKYVELRCDPISGHTALYWYRQSLGQGPEFLIYFQGTGAADDSGLPNDRFFAVRPEGSVSTLKIQRTERGDSAVYLCASSQGDSGANVLTFGAGSRLTVL.

The rearrangement links TRBV20-1 to TRBJ2-1; a possible D gene is TRBD1 (5 bases). Deletions cut 6 bases from V and 8 bases from J, with 20 bases between. CDR1 is DFQATT and CDR2 is SNEGSKA in the germline V gene (reference sequence). This CDR3 region has 14 residues. The chain's CDR3 is CSALAPSQGYEQFF. The CDR3, as DNA: TGCAGTGCATTAGCCCCCTCGCAGGGTTATGAGCAGTTCTTC.

The J gene is TRBJ1-5, the V gene TRBV29-1; the D gene is possibly TRBD1 (6 bases). CDR3 length: 12 residues. V was cut by 4 bases and J by 3 bases, with 7 bases left in between. Germline CDR1 SQVTM, CDR2 ANQGSEA. The chain's CDR3 is CSVGQVNQPQHF. CDR3 nucleotide sequence: TGCAGCGTTGGACAGGTCAATCAGCCCCAGCATTTT.

The V gene is TRBV29-1, the J gene TRBJ1-2; D not certain. The germline CDR1 and CDR2 sequences are SQVTM and ANQGSEA. V dropped 4 bases and J dropped 8 bases, with 5 bases sitting between them. The CDR3 length is 9 residues. The CDR3 region is CSVGEGYTF. CDR3 nucleotides: TGCAGCGTTGGGGAGGGCTACACCTTC.

The V call is TRBV3-1, the J call TRBJ2-3, with D maybe TRBD2 (5 bases). Germline CDR1 LGHDT, CDR2 YNNKEL (reference sequence). This CDR3 contains 15 residues. Between the trimmed V and J ends, which lost 0 bases and 3 bases, there was a span of 10 bases. The CDR3 DNA reads as TGTGCCAGCAGCCAAGAACTACTAGGAACAGATACGCAGTATTTT. It is translated as CASSQELLGTDTQYF.

This chain uses TRBV5-1 with TRBJ2-4; 7 positions match TRBD2. Germline V lookup: CDR1 SGHRS, CDR2 YFSETQ. Trimming at V came to 3 bases and at J to 3 bases, leaving 12 bases not matched to a gene. The CDR3 has 17 amino acids. CDR3 amino acids: CASSSSLAGDGKNIQYF. In DNA, the CDR3 is TGCGCCAGCAGCTCGTCCTTGGCGGGAGACGGCAAAAACATTCAGTACTTC. The full variable domain, in which reference TRBV5-1 and TRBJ2-4 provide the parts outside the CDR3, is KAGVTQTPRYLIKTRGQQVTLSCSPISGHRSVSWYQQTPGQGLQFLFEYFSETQRNKGNFPGRFSGRQFSNSRSEMNVSTLELGDSALYLCASSSSLAGDGKNIQYFGAGTRLSVL.